This TCR beta chain was sequenced for a study of T cells after yellow fever vaccination (dated by TCRdb to the late 2010s). About the investigation overall: The SMART-Seq v4 Ultra Low Input RNA kit was used to prepare libraries from fractions with low cell numbers. To follow T-cell clones before and after both primary and booster YFV17D yellow fever vaccination, bulk TCR alpha and beta repertoires underwent longitudinal sequencing. Two healthy male donors, one aged 18 to 29 and one aged 30 to 40 years, made up the cohort. Bulk PBMC replicates and cell subsets were isolated from blood drawn at multiple timepoints before and after both primary and secondary immunization. The paper as a whole reports these results and caveats: A small fraction of clonotypes appeared in both the CD4 and CD8 compartments, likely as a result of convergent recombination. Compared with the primary T-cell response, the secondary T-cell response was faster but weaker, reaching its peak on day 5 rather than on day 15. Only a couple of donors were included in the study, so the extent to which the findings can be generalized is limited. Computational filtering was needed because FACS-sorted repertoires could contain abundant contaminating clonotypes from the bulk population. After the booster, most clones that had expanded after primary vaccination were detected again (nearly 98% of CD4 and around 88% of CD8), suggesting broad maintenance of memory.

V is cut back by 11 bases and J by 3 bases, with 8 bases in the junction unmatched. From cysteine to phenylalanine, the CDR3 is 13 amino acids long. The entry retains the CDR3 DNA only, 39 bases that are in frame from base 1. The CDR1 and CDR2 encoded by the germline V gene are WSHSY and SAAADI. The meaning of the sample's treatment or condition label: live attenuated yellow fever vaccine strain. PBMCs were isolated from peripheral blood using a standard Ficoll-Paque protocol. CD4 and CD8 T-cell fractions were isolated with Dynabeads CD4 and CD8 positive selection kits. RNA was extracted with TriZol from bulk PBMCs, CD4 and CD8 fractions, and dextramer-positive and dextramer-negative fractions. As for this clonotype: Its antigen is not yet known. No much larger clone exists at a distance of one base, and base qualities are not known.

TCR cDNA was made using 5'RACE template switching, a step that added a universal primer site and unique molecular identifiers. cDNA synthesis was primed from both the TCR alpha and TCR beta constant segments. Two PCR steps were used to amplify libraries, with sample barcodes and sequencing adapters being added in the second step. Sequencing of libraries was performed on Illumina HiSeq 2500 (2x100 bp) or NovaSeq (2x150 bp). The original pipeline was this. Reads were demultiplexed and collapsed into UMI consensus sequences with MIGEC, and V(D)J alignment was performed with MiXCR. Clonotypes responding to the vaccine were identified with edgeR on replicate PBMC samples, with the criteria of FDR below 0.01 and a log2 fold change above 5 up to day 15. Each bulk clonotype received a CD4 or CD8 identity based on whether the sequenced CD4 or CD8 repertoire contained that clonotype at higher abundance. The public reads were run again by TCRdb, first through fastp at Q25 and then through MiXCR, and only productive beta chains were kept. Rows merge per CDR3 protein into single entries with the most common DNA and genes. The V and J calls shown here were made by TCRdb, not taken from the authors' results. Present in this sample are 140,000 to 150,000 distinct CDR3 sequences, under 8% of which were seen just once. The top ten clonotypes cover 0.5% to 0.65% of the sample.

The sequence came from a man younger than 45 who received the YFV17D yellow fever vaccine. The V gene is TRBV10-2 and the J gene is TRBJ2-3, and TRBD2 matches 7 of the central bases. The source material was CD4+ T cells sorted from PBMCs, sampled 10 days after the yellow fever booster vaccination. In nucleotide form, the sequence is TGCGCCTGTCGGCCTAGCGGTACAGATACGCAGTATTTT. This encodes CACRPSGTDTQYF.